This entry features one T cell receptor (beta chain) sequence. Its target is not known. This entry comes from a study of T cells in Graves' hyperthyroidism and ophthalmopathy. Study-level results: Separating ophthalmopathy from stable hyperthyroidism was achieved by a 13 V-J model. Before onset, ophthalmopathy was predicted by the model a median 6.5 months earlier.

TCR beta CDR3 regions were amplified from RNA transcripts. First-round RT-PCR with HTBI primers amplified the TCR CDR3 region. TCRdb itself ran the multiplex PCR reads through MiXCR, one entry per CDR3 protein. In the table there are a few hundred thousand distinct CDR3 sequences, 40% to 50% of which are singletons. The source is an adult woman with Graves' disease, either hyperthyroidism or ophthalmopathy (not recorded which). Sample: peripheral blood or thyroid tissue (not recorded which).

The CDR3 DNA follows: TGTGCCATCAGTGAAGTCAGGGGGGGCAAGGAGACCCAGTACTTC. As protein: CAISEVRGGKETQYF. The gene calls are TRBV10-3 and TRBJ2-5; D may correspond to TRBD1 or TRBD2 (7 bases each). CDR1 is ENHRY and CDR2 is SYGVKD in the germline V gene. Deletions cut 3 bases from V and 5 bases from J, with 16 bases between. This CDR3 contains 15 residues.